What follows are 14 T cell receptor beta chains derived from one specimen sequenced in a study of CD8+ T cells in alopecia areata. Sequencing relied on a cDNA template that was reverse transcribed from extracted RNA. The protocol was immunoSEQ multiplex PCR, while the TCRdb copy is restricted to in-frame clones and leaves out a portion. Of some 150,000 clones detected, roughly 62% appear once; the ten largest clones hold 5% to 7%. The material sequenced was CD4+ T cells sorted from blood, taken at week 0. Receptors originate from a human donor with alopecia areata.

In its sample, this clone was seen a few times. The chain is built from TRBV5-4 and TRBJ2-2; 7 nucleotides line up with TRBD1. The CDR3 consists of 17 residues. After removal of 4 bases from V and 1 base from J, the junction contained 10 bases not matched to a gene. Germline V gene lookup returns CDR1 SGHNT and CDR2 YYREEE (reference sequence). CDR3 DNA sequence: TGTGCCAGCAGCACTTTGACAGGGATGGAGAACACCGGGGAGCTGTTTTTT. Translation: CASSTLTGMENTGELFF.

The chain combines TRBV29-1 with TRBJ1-2; D unclear. Per the germline V gene, CDR1 is SQVTM and CDR2 is ANQGSEA. This CDR3 region has 14 residues. V lost 5 bases to trimming and J lost 7 bases, with 20 bases between them. In DNA, the CDR3 is TGCAGCGTTACTTTGGAGTGGGAAGGAGCTGGCTACACCTTC. This codes for CSVTLEWEGAGYTF.

The chain links TRBV10-3 to TRBJ1-6; the D is unclear. Trimming removed 6 bases from V and 8 bases from J, with 14 bases in between. The CDR3 is made up of 14 amino acids. Germline CDR1 reads ENHRY; CDR2 reads SYGVKD. CDR3 protein: CAIRDDFIDSPLHF. The DNA of the CDR3 is TGTGCCATCAGGGACGATTTTATAGATTCACCCCTCCACTTT.

V usage is TRBV19 and J usage is TRBJ2-3; 11 nucleotides align to TRBD1. Looked up from germline, CDR1 is LNHDA and CDR2 is SQIVND (reference sequence). The length of the CDR3 is 16 residues. V shed 5 bases, J shed 5 bases, and the junction held 9 bases outside the gene matches. The CDR3 region is CASSRWTGGQEDTQYF. CDR3 bases: TGTGCCAGTAGTCGATGGACAGGGGGCCAGGAAGATACGCAGTATTTT.

V gene TRBV4-1 combines with J gene TRBJ2-3; no reliable D call. Germline V gene sequence: CDR1 MGHRA, CDR2 YSYEKL. V lost 4 bases to trimming and J lost 7 bases, with 12 bases between them. The CDR3 sequence is 13 residues long. CDR3 residues: CASSPPQPYTQYF. CDR3 in DNA: TGCGCCAGCAGCCCCCCCCAGCCATATACGCAGTATTTT.

The chain uses TRBV4-1 and TRBJ2-3; 9 positions match TRBD2. J was trimmed by 6 bases and V by 1 base; bases with no gene match: 8. The CDR3 has 16 amino acids. Germline CDR1 is MGHRA and CDR2 is YSYEKL. The CDR3 DNA is TGCGCCAGCAGCCAAGGGCCGGCGGGGGGGCCGGATACGCAGTATTTT. Residues: CASSQGPAGGPDTQYF.

Only a few counts were recorded for this clone. The chain couples TRBV29-1 to TRBJ2-3; TRBD2 matches at 9 bases. Germline assignment: CDR1 SQVTM and CDR2 ANQGSEA. The CDR3 totals 14 residues. The V segment lost 4 bases and the J segment 2 bases; nucleotides outside the gene matches: 4. The CDR3 sequence is CSVVLAGITDTQYF. CDR3 DNA sequence: TGCAGCGTTGTGCTAGCGGGAATCACAGATACGCAGTATTTT.

The genes are TRBV19 and TRBJ1-5; a weak D match, TRBD1 (5 bases). The CDR3 runs to 15 residues. The germline V and J ends were trimmed by 6 bases and 0 bases, with 12 bases remaining between them. The V gene's germline CDR1 is LNHDA and CDR2 SQIVND (reference sequence). CDR3 coding DNA: TGTGCCAGTAGCCCAAGGGGTCTTAGCAATCAGCCCCAGCATTTT. Protein sequence: CASSPRGLSNQPQHF.

J is TRBJ1-5 and V is TRBV6-1; D unresolved. V was pared by 3 bases and J by 3 bases, with 9 bases between. The CDR3 contains 14 residues. Germline V gene lookup returns CDR1 MNHNS and CDR2 SASEGT. As DNA, the CDR3 is TGTGCCAGCAGTGAGGCACTGATCAATCAGCCCCAGCATTTT. This codes for CASSEALINQPQHF.

This clone was picked up a small number of times. The rearrangement links TRBV13 to TRBJ2-3; 8 bases fit TRBD1. V gave up 4 bases and J gave up 1 base; unmatched junction bases: 4. Germline CDR1 reads PRHDT; CDR2 reads FYEKMQ (reference sequence). The CDR3 has 15 amino acids. DNA for the CDR3: TGTGCCAGCAGCTCCGAGACAGGGGGCACAGATACGCAGTATTTT. Translated, it gives CASSSETGGTDTQYF. Full variable domain (rest looked up from reference TRBV13 and TRBJ2-3): AAGVIQSPRHLIKEKRETATLKCYPIPRHDTVYWYQQGPGQDPQFLISFYEKMQSDKGSIPDRFSAQQFSDYHSELNMSSLELGDSALYFCASSSETGGTDTQYFGPGTRLTVL.

For this clone: Other nucleotide sequences in the sample specify the same CDR3. The chain links TRBV7-2 to TRBJ2-5, with D hard to call. V was shortened by 1 base and J by 5 bases, with 8 bases between the two germline ends. CDR3 length: 13 amino acids. Looked up from germline, CDR1 is SGHTA and CDR2 is FQGNSA. This CDR3 is CASSLGGLETQYF. For the CDR3, the DNA is TGTGCCAGCAGCTTAGGAGGTTTGGAGACCCAGTACTTC.

The chain uses TRBV6-6 and TRBJ1-6; 10 bases map to TRBD1. Germline lookup yields CDR1 MNHNY and CDR2 SVGAGI (reference sequence). This CDR3 is 16 amino acids long. V was clipped by 6 bases and J by 7 bases; unmatched bases: 9. CDR3 nucleotides: TGTGCCAGCAGCCCCGACAGGGGGCATCAAAATTCACCCCTCCACTTT. Encoded protein: CASSPDRGHQNSPLHF.

This sequence joins TRBV7-9 and TRBJ1-5; 7 positions match TRBD1. The CDR3 runs 14 residues. V gave up 5 bases and J gave up 4 bases; unmatched junction bases: 5. From germline, CDR1 is SEHNR and CDR2 FQNEAQ (reference sequence). Here the CDR3 DNA reads TGTGCCAGCAGCCCTACAGGGGATAATCAGCCCCAGCATTTT. It yields the protein CASSPTGDNQPQHF.

The gene calls are TRBV2 and TRBJ1-1; a possible D gene is TRBD1 (6 bases). The CDR3 contains 14 residues. Trimming removed 3 bases from V and 7 bases from J, with 15 bases in between. Germline V gene lookup returns CDR1 SNHLY and CDR2 FYNNEI. In DNA form, the CDR3 reads TGTGCCAGCAGTGAGGGACATGCGGGAGTTGAAGCTTTCTTT. This encodes CASSEGHAGVEAFF.